Listed below are T cell receptor beta chains from one sample, sequenced in a study of blood T cell repertoires in COVID-19. Sequencing used immunoSEQ multiplex PCR; TCRdb keeps in-frame clones, though not all of them. Seen here are some 76,000 clones, around 87% observed once, and the top ten hold roughly a tenth. The sequenced sample was peripheral blood. The receptors derive from a woman under 30 with acute or convalescent COVID-19. Both conserved end residues are trimmed from each CDR3.

>TRBV2|TRBJ2-2
ASSDTGRGTGELF
>TRBV4-1|TRBJ1-2
ASSQRTGGDYGYT
>TRBV7-2|TRBJ2-2
ASSSRLAGVSGELF
>TRBV7-9|TRBJ2-2
ASSRAGTGGGTGELF
>TRBV13|TRBJ2-5
ASSLGLAGGKETQY
>TRBV5-1|TRBJ1-1
ASSWGQGTEAF
>TRBV6-6|TRBJ2-5
ASSYPDSKETQY
>TRBV9|TRBJ1-1
ASSVVLGPGQGENTEAF
>TRBV29-1|TRBJ1-1
SVSQGANTEAF
>TRBV2|TRBJ1-5
ASSERGLSNQPQH
>TRBV6-5|TRBJ1-1
ASRFTGENTEAF
>TRBV30|TRBJ1-1
AWGGQLMNTEAF
>TRBV6-5|TRBJ1-1
ASRFLGSTEAF
>TRBV7-6|TRBJ2-1
ASSLGGQENYNEQF
>TRBV6-2/TRBV6-3|TRBJ1-5
ASSTQGAGNQPQH
>TRBV19|TRBJ1-3
ASSIGRASGNTIY
>TRBV2|TRBJ2-1
ASSEKPGLSSYNEQF
>TRBV12-3/TRBV12-4|TRBJ1-1
ASSPTDIHEAF
>TRBV3-1/TRBV3-2|TRBJ1-2
ASSQRHREVAGYT
>TRBV3-1/TRBV3-2|TRBJ1-5
ASSQGPGAGQPQH
>TRBV5-6|TRBJ2-7
ASSLGSTYEQY
>TRBV11-2|TRBJ2-2
ASSSRQGQNGELF
>TRBV7-9|TRBJ2-7
ASSLEGGSTGWR
>TRBV6-6|TRBJ2-2
ASSRAGGDNTGELF
>TRBV18|TRBJ1-1
ASSPQGNAEAF
>TRBV11-2|TRBJ1-1
ASSSTANTEAF
>TRBV19|TRBJ1-1
ASSRDPGGAGTEAF
>TRBV27|TRBJ2-7
ASSPGTDYEQY
>TRBV18|TRBJ1-1
ASSTDRVTGSTEAF
>TRBV14|TRBJ1-2
ASSPAGSYGYT
>TRBV7-2|TRBJ2-1
ASSLLRSEQF
>TRBV4-1|TRBJ1-1
ASSQGQGSYTEAF
>TRBV7-8|TRBJ2-1
ASAAGAKISYNEQF
>TRBV5-1|TRBJ1-1
ASSLTAGGNTEAF
>TRBV28|TRBJ1-5
ASRETGGEWQPQH
>TRBV12-3/TRBV12-4|TRBJ2-1
ASRGTANNEQF
>TRBV21-1|TRBJ2-5
ASTIRYEGDQETQY
>TRBV19|TRBJ1-1
ASSHWATEAF
>TRBV9|TRBJ1-6
ASSAGTGSSPLH
>TRBV30|TRBJ1-6
AWTGTGINSPLH